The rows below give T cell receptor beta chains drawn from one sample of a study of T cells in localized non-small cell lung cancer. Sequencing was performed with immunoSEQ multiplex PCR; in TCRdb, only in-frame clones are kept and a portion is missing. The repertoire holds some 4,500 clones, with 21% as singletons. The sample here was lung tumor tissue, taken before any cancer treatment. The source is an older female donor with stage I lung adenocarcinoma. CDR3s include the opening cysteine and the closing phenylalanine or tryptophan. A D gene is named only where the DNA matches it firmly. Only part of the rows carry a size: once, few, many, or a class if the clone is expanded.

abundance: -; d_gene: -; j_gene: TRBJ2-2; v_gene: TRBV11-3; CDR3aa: CASKQHWVGENTGELFF; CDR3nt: TGTGCCAGCAAGCAACATTGGGTTGGGGAAAACACCGGGGAGCTGTTTTTT
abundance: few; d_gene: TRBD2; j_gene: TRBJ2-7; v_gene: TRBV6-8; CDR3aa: CASRLGLAWEQYF; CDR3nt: TGTGCCAGCAGACTGGGACTAGCGTGGGAGCAGTACTTC
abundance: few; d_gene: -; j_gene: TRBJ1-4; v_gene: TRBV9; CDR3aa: CASSVAPGKNEKLFF; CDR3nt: TGTGCCAGCAGCGTAGCGCCAGGGAAGAATGAAAAACTGTTTTTT
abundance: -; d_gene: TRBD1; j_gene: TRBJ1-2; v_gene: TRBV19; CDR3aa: CASSWTGNSNYGYTF; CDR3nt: TGTGCCAGCTCATGGACAGGAAACTCTAACTATGGCTACACCTTC
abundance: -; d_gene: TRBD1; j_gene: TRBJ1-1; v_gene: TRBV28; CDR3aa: CASSRGGLNTEAFF; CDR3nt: TGTGCCAGCAGTAGAGGGGGCCTGAACACTGAAGCTTTCTTT
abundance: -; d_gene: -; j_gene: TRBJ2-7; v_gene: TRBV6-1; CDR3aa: CASSEWGRDNPYEQYF; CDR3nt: TGTGCCAGCAGTGAATGGGGCCGGGATAACCCCTACGAGCAGTACTTC
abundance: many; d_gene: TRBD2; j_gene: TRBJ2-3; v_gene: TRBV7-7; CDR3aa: CASSPGLAQSTDTQYF; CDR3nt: TGTGCCAGCAGCCCGGGACTAGCGCAGAGCACAGATACGCAGTATTTT
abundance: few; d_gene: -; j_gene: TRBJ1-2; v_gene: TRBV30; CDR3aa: CAYTQNNYGYTF; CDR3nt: TGTGCCTACACACAGAATAACTATGGCTACACCTTC
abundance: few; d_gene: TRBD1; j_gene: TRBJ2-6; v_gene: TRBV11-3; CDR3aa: CASSLVGGPGANVLTF; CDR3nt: TGTGCCAGCAGCTTAGTAGGGGGCCCTGGGGCCAACGTCCTGACTTTC
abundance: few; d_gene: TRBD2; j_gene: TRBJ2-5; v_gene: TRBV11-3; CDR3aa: CASSLGSAGELETQYF; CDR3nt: TGTGCCAGCAGCTTAGGGTCGGCGGGGGAACTAGAGACCCAGTACTTC
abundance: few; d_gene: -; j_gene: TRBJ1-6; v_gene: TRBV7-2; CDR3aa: CASSLAPGSPLHF; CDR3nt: TGTGCCAGCAGCTTAGCTCCGGGATCACCCCTCCACTTT
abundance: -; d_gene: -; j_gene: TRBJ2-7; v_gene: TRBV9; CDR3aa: CASSARRRARMKREQYF; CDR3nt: TGTGCCAGCAGCGCGCGTCGGAGGGCGAGGATGAAGCGGGAGCAGTACTTC
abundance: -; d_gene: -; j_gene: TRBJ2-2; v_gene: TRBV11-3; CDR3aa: CASSLVATTGELFF; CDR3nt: TGTGCCAGCAGCTTAGTAGCTACCACCGGGGAGCTGTTTTTT
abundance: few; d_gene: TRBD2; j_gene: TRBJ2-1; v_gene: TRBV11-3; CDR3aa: CASSLARGGTYNEQFF; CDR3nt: TGTGCCAGCAGCTTGGCTCGCGGGGGGACCTACAATGAGCAGTTCTTC
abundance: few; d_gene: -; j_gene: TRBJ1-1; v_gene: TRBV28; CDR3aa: CASSFREGINTEAFF; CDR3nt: TGTGCCAGCAGTTTCAGGGAGGGGATAAACACTGAAGCTTTCTTT
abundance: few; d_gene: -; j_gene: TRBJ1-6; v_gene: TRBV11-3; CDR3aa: CASSSITSSYNSPLHF; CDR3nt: TGTGCCAGCAGTTCAATAACTAGCTCCTATAATTCACCCCTCCACTTT
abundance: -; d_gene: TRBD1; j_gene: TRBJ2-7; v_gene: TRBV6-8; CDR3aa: CASSFGRGLVYEQYF; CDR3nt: TGTGCCAGCAGTTTCGGCAGGGGGTTAGTCTACGAGCAGTACTTC
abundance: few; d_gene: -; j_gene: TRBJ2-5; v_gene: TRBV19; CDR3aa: CASSIGAQETQYF; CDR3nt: TGTGCCAGTAGTATTGGGGCCCAAGAGACCCAGTACTTC
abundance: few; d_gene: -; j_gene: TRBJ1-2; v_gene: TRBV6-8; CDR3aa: CASRRGTEIYYGYTF; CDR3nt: TGTGCCAGCAGACGCGGGACGGAGATATACTATGGCTACACCTTC
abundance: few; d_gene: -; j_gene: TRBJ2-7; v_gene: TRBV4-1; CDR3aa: CASSQVGGRSYEQYF; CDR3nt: TGCGCCAGCAGCCAAGTGGGGGGGCGCTCCTACGAGCAGTACTTC
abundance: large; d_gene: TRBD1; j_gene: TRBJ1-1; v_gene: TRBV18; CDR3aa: CASSPLPKTGGGSNTEAFF; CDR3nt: TGTGCCAGCTCACCCCTCCCAAAGACAGGGGGCGGATCTAACACTGAAGCTTTCTTT
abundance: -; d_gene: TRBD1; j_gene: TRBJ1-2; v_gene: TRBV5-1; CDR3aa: CASSLGTGGFGYTF; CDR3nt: TGCGCCAGCAGCTTGGGGACAGGGGGCTTTGGCTACACCTTC
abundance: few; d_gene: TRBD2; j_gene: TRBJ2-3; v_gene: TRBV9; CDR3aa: CASSSPPSGRITDTQYF; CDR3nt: TGTGCCAGCAGCTCTCCCCCTAGCGGGAGGATTACAGATACGCAGTATTTT
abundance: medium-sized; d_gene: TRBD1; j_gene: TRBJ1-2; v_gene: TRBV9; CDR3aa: CASSVALNRGNGYTF; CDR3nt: TGTGCCAGCAGCGTAGCTTTAAACAGGGGGAATGGCTACACCTTC
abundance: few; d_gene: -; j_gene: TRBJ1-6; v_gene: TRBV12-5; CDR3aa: CASGLEGLDSPLHF; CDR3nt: TGTGCTAGTGGTTTGGAGGGTCTTGATTCACCCCTCCACTTT
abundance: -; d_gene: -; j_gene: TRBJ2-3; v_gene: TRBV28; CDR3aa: CASSGPRQILQYF; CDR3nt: TGTGCCAGCAGTGGACCCCGACAGATACTGCAGTATTTT
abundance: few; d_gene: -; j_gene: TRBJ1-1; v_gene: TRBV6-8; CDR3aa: CASSPIRTATEAFF; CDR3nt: TGTGCCAGCAGTCCGATTCGGACAGCCACTGAAGCTTTCTTT
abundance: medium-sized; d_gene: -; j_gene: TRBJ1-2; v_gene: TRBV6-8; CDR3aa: CASSVEGPYGYTF; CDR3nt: TGTGCCAGCAGCGTCGAGGGTCCCTATGGCTACACCTTC
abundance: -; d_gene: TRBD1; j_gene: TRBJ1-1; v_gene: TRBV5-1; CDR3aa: CASTLGTGGGVNTEAFF; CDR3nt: TGCGCCAGCACCCTAGGGACAGGGGGAGGGGTGAACACTGAAGCTTTCTTT
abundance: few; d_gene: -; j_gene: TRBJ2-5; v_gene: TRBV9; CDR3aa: CASSVGPKETQYF; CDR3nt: TGTGCCAGCAGCGTAGGTCCTAAAGAGACCCAGTACTTC
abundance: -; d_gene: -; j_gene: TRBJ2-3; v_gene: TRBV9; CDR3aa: CASRRGTDTQYF; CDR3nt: TGTGCCAGCCGGAGAGGAACAGATACGCAGTATTTT
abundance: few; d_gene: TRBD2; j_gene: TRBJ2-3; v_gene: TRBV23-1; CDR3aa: CASSQGSGIGIDTQYF; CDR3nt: TGCGCCAGCAGCCAGGGTAGCGGGATCGGGATAGATACGCAGTATTTT
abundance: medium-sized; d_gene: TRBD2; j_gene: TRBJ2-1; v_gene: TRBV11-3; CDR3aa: CASSFPEAGGPGSYNEQFF; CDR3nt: TGTGCCAGCAGCTTCCCGGAGGCGGGAGGGCCCGGCTCCTACAATGAGCAGTTCTTC
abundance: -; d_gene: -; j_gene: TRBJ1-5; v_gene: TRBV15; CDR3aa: CATSRGGDSNQPQHF; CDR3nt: TGTGCCACCAGCAGAGGAGGGGATAGCAATCAGCCCCAGCATTTT